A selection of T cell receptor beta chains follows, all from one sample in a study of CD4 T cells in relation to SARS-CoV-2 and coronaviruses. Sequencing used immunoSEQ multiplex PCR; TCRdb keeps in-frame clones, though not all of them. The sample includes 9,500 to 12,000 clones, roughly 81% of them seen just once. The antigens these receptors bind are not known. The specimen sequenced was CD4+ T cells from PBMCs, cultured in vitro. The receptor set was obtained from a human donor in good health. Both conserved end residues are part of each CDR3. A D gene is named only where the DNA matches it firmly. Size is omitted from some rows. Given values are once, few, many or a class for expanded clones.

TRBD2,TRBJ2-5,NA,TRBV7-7,CASSTTSGGEFSPYF,TGTGCCAGCAGCACGACTAGCGGGGGCGAGTTCTCGCCGTACTTC
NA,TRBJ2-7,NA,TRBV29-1,CSVTRGGPAGYEQYF,TGCAGCGTTACCAGGGGCGGGCCTGCTGGGTACGAGCAGTACTTC
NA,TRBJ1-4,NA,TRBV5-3,CATREKLFF,TGTGCCACCCGGGAAAAACTGTTTTTT
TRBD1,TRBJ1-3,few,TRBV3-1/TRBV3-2,CASSQYGQGFGNTIYF,TGTGCCAGCAGCCAGTACGGACAGGGCTTTGGAAACACCATATATTTT
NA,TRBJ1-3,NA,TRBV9,CASSVEGFGNTIYF,TGTGCCAGCAGCGTAGAGGGGTTCGGAAACACCATATATTTT
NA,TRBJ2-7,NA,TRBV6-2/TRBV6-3,CASSLGLHSYEQYF,TGTGCCAGCAGTTTGGGACTCCATTCCTACGAGCAGTACTTC
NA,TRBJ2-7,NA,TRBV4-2,CASSQVSPVVDRYEQYF,TGTGCCAGCAGCCAAGTCTCCCCCGTAGTAGACCGCTACGAGCAGTACTTC
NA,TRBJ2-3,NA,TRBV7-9,CASSFWTPRTDTQYF,TGTGCCAGCAGCTTCTGGACACCCCGCACAGATACGCAGTATTTT
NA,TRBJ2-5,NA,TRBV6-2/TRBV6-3,CASSRQDGETQYF,TGTGCCAGCAGCCGACAGGACGGCGAGACCCAGTACTTC
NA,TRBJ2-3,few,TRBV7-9,CASSWRASGTDTQYF,TGTGCCAGCAGCTGGCGAGCTAGCGGCACAGATACGCAGTATTTT
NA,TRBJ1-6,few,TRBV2,CASTGANSPLHF,TGTGCCAGCACGGGGGCTAATTCACCCCTCCACTTT
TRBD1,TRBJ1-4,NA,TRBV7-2,CASSSTYRGGNEKLFF,TGTGCCAGCAGTTCAACCTACAGGGGAGGTAATGAAAAACTGTTTTTT
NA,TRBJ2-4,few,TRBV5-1,CASSFAGAEGIQYF,TGCGCCAGCAGCTTTGCGGGGGCTGAAGGCATTCAGTACTTC
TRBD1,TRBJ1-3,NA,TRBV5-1,CASSSMTGWTGNTIYF,TGCGCCAGCAGCTCCATGACAGGGTGGACTGGAAACACCATATATTTT
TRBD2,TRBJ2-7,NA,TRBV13,CASSPYFSGSPYEQYF,TGTGCCAGCAGCCCTTACTTCAGCGGGAGCCCATACGAGCAGTACTTC
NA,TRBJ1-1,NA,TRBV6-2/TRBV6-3,CASSYSTNTEAFF,TGTGCCAGCAGTTACTCGACAAACACTGAAGCTTTCTTT
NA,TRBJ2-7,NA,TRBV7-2,CASSFELGGEQYF,TGTGCCAGCAGCTTTGAATTAGGGGGCGAGCAGTACTTC
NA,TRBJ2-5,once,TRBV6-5,CASSYTFSGTQYF,TGTGCCAGCAGTTACACGTTTTCAGGGACCCAGTACTTC
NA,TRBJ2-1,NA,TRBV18,CASSPPGPINEQFF,TGTGCCAGCTCACCACCGGGACCCATTAATGAGCAGTTCTTC
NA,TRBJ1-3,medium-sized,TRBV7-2,CASSSLGNSGNTIYF,TGTGCCAGCAGCTCCCTGGGGAACTCTGGAAACACCATATATTTT
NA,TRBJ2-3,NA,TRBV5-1,CASSLGRGSDTQYF,TGCGCCAGCAGCTTGGGACGTGGGTCAGATACGCAGTATTTT
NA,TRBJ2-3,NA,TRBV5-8,CASSLEQGTTQYF,TGTGCCAGCAGCTTGGAACAGGGCACTACGCAGTATTTT
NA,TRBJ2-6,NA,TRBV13,CASSSATPGITHSGANVLTF,TGTGCCAGCAGCTCAGCAACACCCGGGATTACTCACTCTGGGGCCAACGTCCTGACTTTC
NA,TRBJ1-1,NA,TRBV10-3,CAIRAQLNTEAFF,TGTGCCATCAGGGCCCAGCTGAACACTGAAGCTTTCTTT
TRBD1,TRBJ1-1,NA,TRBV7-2,CASSATGWRTEAFF,TGTGCCAGCAGCGCGACAGGGTGGAGGACTGAAGCTTTCTTT
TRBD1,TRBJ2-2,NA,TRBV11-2,CASSLDSDRGGELFF,TGTGCCAGCAGCTTAGATTCGGACAGGGGCGGGGAGCTGTTTTTT
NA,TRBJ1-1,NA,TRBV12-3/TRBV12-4,CASSFDQFETFF,TGTGCCAGCAGTTTCGACCAATTCGAGACTTTCTTT
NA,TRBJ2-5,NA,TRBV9,CASSVDQTRETQYF,TGTGCCAGCAGCGTAGACCAGACTAGGGAGACCCAGTACTTC
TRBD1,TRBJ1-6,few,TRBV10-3,CASRGQGMYNSPLHF,TGTGCCAGCCGTGGACAGGGAATGTATAATTCACCCCTCCACTTT
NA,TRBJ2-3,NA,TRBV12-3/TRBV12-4,CASSLGTPDTQYF,TGTGCCAGCAGTTTAGGGACCCCGGATACGCAGTATTTT
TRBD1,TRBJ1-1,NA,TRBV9,CASSLTGGGRGGTEAFF,TGTGCCAGCAGCCTCACAGGGGGGGGAAGGGGAGGCACTGAAGCTTTCTTT
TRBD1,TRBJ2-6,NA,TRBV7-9,CASSLAGTAGVSGANVLTF,TGTGCCAGCAGCTTAGCCGGGACAGCAGGGGTCTCTGGGGCCAACGTCCTGACTTTC